The TCR beta chain under discussion was sequenced for a study of cytomegalovirus exposure and HLA in healthy donors. Primers: 60 Vbeta forward and 13 Jbeta reverse. Profiling relied on immunoSEQ multiplex PCR, and the TCRdb table lists in-frame clones only, not all of them. The sample comprises 150,000 to 250,000 clones, around 80% of which are singletons, and 4.4% rests with the top ten. This clone was seen a few times. Its antigen remains unidentified. Germline-derived CDR1 and CDR2 are SGHTS and YDEGEE. Unmatched junction bases numbered 12, after V lost 4 bases and J lost 12 bases. This CDR3 spans 15 amino acids. Findings of the study overall: Analysis was performed later, and it showed HLA-associated TCR beta chains to be more clonally expanded than equally common others.

The chain links TRBV5-8 to TRBJ2-4, with 11 nucleotides matching TRBD1. The receptor was derived from a woman in her 30s in good health and CMV-seropositive. The sequencing sample was made of PBMCs. CDR3 in DNA: TGTGCCAGCAGCCCGTGGACAGGGGGCGATTTTGGTCAGTACTTC. Protein product: CASSPWTGGDFGQYF.